A selection of T cell receptor beta chains follows, all from one sample in a study of regulatory T cells in long-lasting Graves disease. One entry per CDR3 protein results from TCRdb running MiXCR on the multiplex PCR reads. The data show 550,000 to 650,000 distinct CDR3 sequences, about 16% seen once. A further study also used this sample, focusing on T cells in Graves' hyperthyroidism and ophthalmopathy.

The sequencing here drew on peripheral blood mononuclear cells (PBMCs), taken at new diagnosis, from a patient treated with antithyroid drugs. These receptors originate from a man in his late teens or twenties with Graves disease. CDR3s include the opening cysteine and the closing phenylalanine or tryptophan. Each record gives: clone size, D gene, J gene, V gene, CDR3 protein, CDR3 DNA. D genes are given only for firm matches. Clone size, where shown, is once, few, many, or a class for clones that have expanded.

clone_size: .
d_call: .
j_call: TRBJ2-7
v_call: TRBV20-1
cdr3_aa: CSAGPPLRQYYEQYF
cdr3_nt: TGCAGTGCCGGTCCCCCTTTGAGACAGTACTACGAGCAGTACTTC

clone_size: many
d_call: .
j_call: TRBJ2-7
v_call: TRBV28
cdr3_aa: CASSLSGTGRSYEQYF
cdr3_nt: TGTGCCAGCAGTTTATCTGGCACAGGGCGAAGCTACGAGCAGTACTTC

clone_size: .
d_call: TRBD1
j_call: TRBJ2-7
v_call: TRBV6-2/TRBV6-3
cdr3_aa: CASSYSVVSGTGDSYEQYF
cdr3_nt: TGTGCCAGCAGTTACTCGGTGGTTTCCGGGACAGGCGATTCCTACGAGCAGTACTTC

clone_size: many
d_call: .
j_call: TRBJ1-1
v_call: TRBV20-1
cdr3_aa: CSARTRTEAFF
cdr3_nt: TGCAGTGCTAGAACAAGGACTGAAGCTTTCTTT

clone_size: .
d_call: .
j_call: TRBJ1-1
v_call: TRBV7-9
cdr3_aa: CASSLSTFRDGRNTEAFF
cdr3_nt: TGTGCCAGCAGCTTAAGTACGTTTAGGGACGGGCGGAACACTGAAGCTTTCTTT

clone_size: many
d_call: .
j_call: TRBJ2-2
v_call: TRBV5-1
cdr3_aa: CATKGKTNTGELFF
cdr3_nt: TGCGCCACCAAGGGGAAAACGAACACCGGGGAGCTGTTTTTT

clone_size: few
d_call: TRBD1
j_call: TRBJ2-6
v_call: TRBV5-1
cdr3_aa: CASSLLGQGPGANVLTF
cdr3_nt: TGCGCCAGCAGCTTGCTCGGACAGGGTCCTGGGGCCAACGTCCTGACTTTC

clone_size: .
d_call: TRBD1
j_call: TRBJ2-2
v_call: TRBV18
cdr3_aa: CASSPKAGQGTGELFF
cdr3_nt: TGTGCCAGCTCACCAAAAGCGGGACAGGGGACCGGGGAGCTGTTTTTT

clone_size: many
d_call: .
j_call: TRBJ1-5
v_call: TRBV28
cdr3_aa: CASSVTGAGPQHF
cdr3_nt: TGTGCCAGCAGTGTAACAGGAGCCGGGCCCCAGCATTTT

clone_size: many
d_call: .
j_call: TRBJ2-7
v_call: TRBV5-1
cdr3_aa: CASSLEGGTYGSYEQYF
cdr3_nt: TGCGCCAGCAGCTTGGAGGGTGGGACCTATGGTTCCTACGAGCAGTACTTC

clone_size: .
d_call: .
j_call: TRBJ2-1
v_call: TRBV6-2/TRBV6-3
cdr3_aa: CASSYSDTYSYNEQFF
cdr3_nt: TGTGCCAGCAGTTACTCGGACACTTATTCCTACAATGAGCAGTTCTTC

clone_size: .
d_call: .
j_call: TRBJ2-7
v_call: TRBV2
cdr3_aa: CASSPDFGPYNEQYF
cdr3_nt: TGTGCCAGCAGCCCAGATTTCGGGCCCTACAATGAGCAGTACTTC

clone_size: .
d_call: TRBD1
j_call: TRBJ2-3
v_call: TRBV27
cdr3_aa: CASLGTGADTQYF
cdr3_nt: TGTGCCAGCCTCGGGACAGGGGCAGATACGCAGTATTTT

clone_size: .
d_call: TRBD2
j_call: TRBJ2-1
v_call: TRBV7-2
cdr3_aa: CASSSGGLAGFYKSYNEQFF
cdr3_nt: TGTGCCAGCAGCTCCGGCGGACTAGCGGGATTCTATAAATCTTACAATGAGCAGTTCTTC

clone_size: .
d_call: .
j_call: TRBJ2-2
v_call: TRBV19
cdr3_aa: CATSQGGTGELFF
cdr3_nt: TGTGCCACTAGCCAGGGGGGCACCGGGGAGCTGTTTTTT

clone_size: few
d_call: .
j_call: TRBJ2-3
v_call: TRBV11-2
cdr3_aa: CASSGLVTDTQYF
cdr3_nt: TGTGCCAGCAGCGGATTAGTAACAGATACGCAGTATTTT

clone_size: many
d_call: .
j_call: TRBJ2-2
v_call: TRBV20-1
cdr3_aa: CSARDPLVGTGELFF
cdr3_nt: TGCAGTGCTAGAGATCCGCTAGTGGGCACCGGGGAGCTGTTTTTT

clone_size: .
d_call: TRBD1
j_call: TRBJ1-1
v_call: TRBV29-1
cdr3_aa: CSVGRTGGFRDTEAFF
cdr3_nt: TGCAGCGTTGGGAGAACAGGGGGCTTTCGGGACACTGAAGCTTTCTTT

clone_size: few
d_call: .
j_call: TRBJ1-1
v_call: TRBV19
cdr3_aa: CASSRRYTEAFF
cdr3_nt: TGTGCCAGTAGCCGACGATACACTGAAGCTTTCTTT

clone_size: many
d_call: .
j_call: TRBJ2-5
v_call: TRBV7-9
cdr3_aa: CASSLGGGGQETQYF
cdr3_nt: TGTGCCAGCAGCTTAGGTGGGGGCGGCCAAGAGACCCAGTACTTC

clone_size: many
d_call: .
j_call: TRBJ1-1
v_call: TRBV7-9
cdr3_aa: CASSSAGSTEAFF
cdr3_nt: TGTGCCAGCAGCTCAGCAGGAAGCACTGAAGCTTTCTTT

clone_size: many
d_call: TRBD2
j_call: TRBJ2-3
v_call: TRBV10-1
cdr3_aa: CASSETSGRGDTQYF
cdr3_nt: TGCGCCAGCAGTGAGACTAGCGGGAGAGGAGATACGCAGTATTTT

clone_size: many
d_call: .
j_call: TRBJ1-1
v_call: TRBV7-9
cdr3_aa: CASSVTNRENTEAFF
cdr3_nt: TGTGCCAGCAGCGTCACGAACAGGGAGAACACTGAAGCTTTCTTT

clone_size: many
d_call: .
j_call: TRBJ1-2
v_call: TRBV6-5
cdr3_aa: CASSYSKQGGYGYTF
cdr3_nt: TGTGCCAGCAGCTACTCAAAACAGGGAGGGTACGGCTACACCTTC

clone_size: .
d_call: .
j_call: TRBJ1-1
v_call: TRBV29-1
cdr3_aa: CSVGGLFSIGEAFF
cdr3_nt: TGCAGCGTTGGTGGACTATTTTCGATCGGGGAAGCTTTCTTT